One and the same sample provided the 10 T cell receptor beta chains below, sequenced in a study of shared clonotypes between healthy human individuals. The protocol was immunoSEQ multiplex PCR, while the TCRdb copy is restricted to in-frame clones and leaves out a portion. This sample yields about 580,000 clones, of which roughly 98% are seen a single time; 0.3% belongs to the top ten. Naive CD8 cells lacked CD45RO and underwent positive selection for CCR7, leaving out terminally differentiated effector memory CD45RA+ cells. Source material: naive CD8+ T cells sorted from blood. The receptor source for this set is a man aged 25 to 45 in good health.

This clone was detected only once. The chain has TRBV27 and TRBJ2-1; D is unclear. The V gene lost 3 bases and the J gene lost 3 bases, with 6 bases spanning the gap. The CDR3 spans 13 residues. The germline V gene has CDR1 MNHEY and CDR2 SMNVEV (reference sequence). This chain's CDR3 is CASSFGNYNEQFF. The CDR3 DNA follows: TGTGCCAGCAGTTTTGGCAACTACAATGAGCAGTTCTTC.

The rearrangement uses TRBV9 and TRBJ2-3; D perhaps matches TRBD2 (6 bases). This CDR3 comprises 14 residues. The germline V gene encodes CDR1 SGDLS and CDR2 YYNGEE. V was pared by 3 bases and J by 2 bases, with 10 bases between. CDR3 residues: CASSGTIVTDTQYF. The DNA for the CDR3 is TGTGCCAGCAGCGGGACTATCGTCACAGATACGCAGTATTTT.

This clone was detected once. The CDR3 spells CASSRIAGPDTEAFF. CDR3 DNA sequence: TGTGCCAGCAGCCGAATCGCCGGCCCAGACACTGAAGCTTTCTTT. This chain links TRBV7-9 with TRBJ1-1; D is ambiguous. V lost 5 bases and J 3 bases, leaving 16 bases between the germline ends. Germline CDR1 is SEHNR and CDR2 is FQNEAQ (reference sequence). The CDR3 covers 15 residues.

J is TRBJ2-1 and V is TRBV7-6; TRBD2 is a possible D gene (6 bases). CDR1 is SGHVS, CDR2 FNYEAQ, per germline. V lost 1 base to trimming and J lost 3 bases, with 13 bases between them. CDR3 length equals 16 residues. The CDR3 loop reads CASSLVALAYYNEQFF. The CDR3 DNA is TGTGCCAGCAGCTTAGTCGCCCTAGCGTACTACAATGAGCAGTTCTTC.

This clone was seen a single time. This sequence joins TRBV7-9 and TRBJ1-2; 8 bases are a match to TRBD1. V shed 3 bases and J 0 bases; nucleotides not matched to a gene: 9. Germline-derived CDR1 and CDR2 are SEHNR and FQNEAQ (reference sequence). This CDR3 has 17 residues. The CDR3 DNA reads as TGTGCCAGCAGCTTGATACCGGGACAGGAGCCTAACTATGGCTACACCTTC. Its protein is CASSLIPGQEPNYGYTF.

J is TRBJ2-7 and V is TRBV9; D gene unclear. Per the germline V gene, CDR1 is SGDLS and CDR2 is YYNGEE. The CDR3 spans 13 residues. Trimming removed 4 bases from V and 3 bases from J, with 11 bases in between. The CDR3 DNA follows: TGTGCCAGCAGCCCCGCGCCGGTCTACGAGCAGTACTTC. It yields the protein CASSPAPVYEQYF. Using reference TRBV9 and TRBJ2-7 for the parts outside the CDR3, the full variable domain is DSGVTQTPKHLITATGQRVTLRCSPRSGDLSVYWYQQSLDQGLQFLIQYYNGEERAKGNILERFSAQQFPDLHSELNLSSLELGDSALYFCASSPAPVYEQYFGPGTRLTVT.

The genes are TRBV19 and TRBJ1-5; D possibly corresponds to TRBD1 (5 bases). The CDR3 sequence is 15 residues long. Germline assignment: CDR1 LNHDA and CDR2 SQIVND (reference sequence). V was trimmed by 1 base and J by 7 bases, leaving 14 bases between them. CDR3 coding DNA: TGTGCCAGTAGTATAGTAAGCACAGGAGGACAGCCCCAGCATTTT. This gives the protein CASSIVSTGGQPQHF. The entire variable domain, with the rest obtained from reference TRBV19 and TRBJ1-5, is as follows: DGGITQSPKYLFRKEGQNVTLSCEQNLNHDAMYWYRQDPGQGLRLIYYSQIVNDFQKGDIAEGYSVSREKKESFPLTVTSAQKNPTAFYLCASSIVSTGGQPQHFGDGTRLSIL.

A remark on this clone: At the DNA level, this CDR3 is encoded by other sequences in the same sample as well. The rearrangement uses TRBV19 and TRBJ2-7; possible D gene TRBD2, 6 bases. The V gene lost 3 bases and the J gene lost 3 bases, with 12 bases spanning the gap. This CDR3 has 14 amino acids. Germline V gene sequence: CDR1 LNHDA, CDR2 SQIVND (reference sequence). The CDR3 sequence is CASSIGTSGYEQYF. The CDR3 nucleotides are TGTGCCAGTAGTATTGGGACTTCCGGCTACGAGCAGTACTTC.

V gene TRBV5-6 combines with J gene TRBJ2-7, with TRBD2 as a possible D gene (5 bases). The germline gives CDR1 SGHDT, CDR2 YYEEEE. Trimming pared 4 bases from V and 6 bases from J, leaving 11 bases between. This CDR3 spans 12 amino acids. The CDR3 DNA follows: TGTGCCAGCAGCAGGACTTCCCTCGAGCAGTACTTC. Translated: CASSRTSLEQYF.

The J gene is TRBJ2-1, the V gene TRBV14; D call uncertain. Per germline, CDR1 SGHDN and CDR2 FVKESK. V was cut by 1 base and J by 9 bases, with 19 bases left in between. The CDR3 has 16 residues. The chain's CDR3 is CASSQVGNAVQSEQFF. In DNA, the CDR3 is TGTGCCAGCAGCCAAGTCGGAAATGCTGTTCAGAGTGAGCAGTTCTTC.